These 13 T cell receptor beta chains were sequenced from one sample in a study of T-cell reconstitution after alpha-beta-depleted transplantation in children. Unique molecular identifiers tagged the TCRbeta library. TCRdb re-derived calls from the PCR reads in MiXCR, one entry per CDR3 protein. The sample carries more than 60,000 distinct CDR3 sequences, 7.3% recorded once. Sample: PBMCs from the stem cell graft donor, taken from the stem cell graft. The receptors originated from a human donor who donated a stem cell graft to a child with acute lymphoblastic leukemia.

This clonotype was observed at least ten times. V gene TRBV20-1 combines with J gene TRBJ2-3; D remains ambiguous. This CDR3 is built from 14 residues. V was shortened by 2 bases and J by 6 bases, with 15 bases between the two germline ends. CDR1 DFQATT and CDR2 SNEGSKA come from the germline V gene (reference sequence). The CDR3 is CSARSTPLWDTQYF. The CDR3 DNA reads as TGCAGTGCTAGATCGACACCCCTTTGGGATACGCAGTATTTT.

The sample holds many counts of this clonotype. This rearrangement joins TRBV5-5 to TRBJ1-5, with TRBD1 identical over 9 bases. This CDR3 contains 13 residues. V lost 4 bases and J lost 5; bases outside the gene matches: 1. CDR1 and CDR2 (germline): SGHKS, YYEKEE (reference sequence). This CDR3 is CASSRDRDQPQHF. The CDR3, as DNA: TGTGCCAGCAGCCGGGACAGGGATCAGCCCCAGCATTTT.

The CDR3 DNA follows: TGTGCCATCAGTGTCGAGGCTCCCGGGGAGCTGTTTTTT. Its translation: CAISVEAPGELFF. V is TRBV10-3 and J is TRBJ2-2; D unresolved. Trimming removed 4 bases at V and 6 bases at J, with 9 bases between. The CDR3 covers 13 residues. Germline V gene data show CDR1 as ENHRY and CDR2 as SYGVKD.

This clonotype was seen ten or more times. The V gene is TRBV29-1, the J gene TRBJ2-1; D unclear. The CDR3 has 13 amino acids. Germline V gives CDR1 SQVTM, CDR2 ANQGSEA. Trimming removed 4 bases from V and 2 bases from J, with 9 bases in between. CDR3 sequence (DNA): TGCAGCGTTGGTCCGTCACCCTACAATGAGCAGTTCTTC. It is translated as CSVGPSPYNEQFF.

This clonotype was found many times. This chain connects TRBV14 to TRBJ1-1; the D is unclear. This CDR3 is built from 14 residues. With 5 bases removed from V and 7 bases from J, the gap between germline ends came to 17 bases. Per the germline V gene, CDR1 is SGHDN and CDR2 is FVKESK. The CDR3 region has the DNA TGTGCCAGCAGCACCCAATGGGCGCAGTTTGAAGCTTTCTTT. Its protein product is CASSTQWAQFEAFF.

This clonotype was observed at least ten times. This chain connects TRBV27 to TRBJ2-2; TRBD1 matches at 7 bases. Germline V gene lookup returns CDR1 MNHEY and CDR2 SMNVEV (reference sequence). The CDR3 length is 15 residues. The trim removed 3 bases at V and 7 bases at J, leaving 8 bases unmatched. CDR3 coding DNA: TGTGCCAGCAGTTTCCGAGACAGGGCATTCGGGGAGCTGTTTTTT. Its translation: CASSFRDRAFGELFF.

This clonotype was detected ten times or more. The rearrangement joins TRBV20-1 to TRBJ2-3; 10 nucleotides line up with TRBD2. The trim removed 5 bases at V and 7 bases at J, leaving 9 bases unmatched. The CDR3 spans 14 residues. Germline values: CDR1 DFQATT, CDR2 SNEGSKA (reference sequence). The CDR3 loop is CSAQLAGPAHTQYF. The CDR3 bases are TGCAGTGCTCAACTAGCGGGGCCAGCCCATACGCAGTATTTT.

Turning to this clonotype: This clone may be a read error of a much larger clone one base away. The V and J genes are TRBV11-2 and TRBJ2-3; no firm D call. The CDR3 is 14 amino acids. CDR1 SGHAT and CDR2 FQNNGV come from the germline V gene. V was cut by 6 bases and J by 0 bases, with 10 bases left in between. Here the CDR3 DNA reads TGTGCCAGCAGATCGCGTCCTAGCACAGATACGCAGTATTTT. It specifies CASRSRPSTDTQYF.

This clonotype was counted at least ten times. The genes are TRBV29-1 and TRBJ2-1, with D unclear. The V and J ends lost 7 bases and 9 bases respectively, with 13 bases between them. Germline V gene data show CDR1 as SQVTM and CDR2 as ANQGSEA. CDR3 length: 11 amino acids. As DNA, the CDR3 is TGCAGCGCCAAGACTGGCGGTGAGCAGTTCTTC. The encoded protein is CSAKTGGEQFF.

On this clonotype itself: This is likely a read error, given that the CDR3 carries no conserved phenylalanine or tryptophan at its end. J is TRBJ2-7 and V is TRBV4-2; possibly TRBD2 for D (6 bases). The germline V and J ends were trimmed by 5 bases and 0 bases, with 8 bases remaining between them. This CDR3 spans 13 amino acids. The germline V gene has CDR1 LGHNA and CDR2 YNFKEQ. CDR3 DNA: TGTGCCAGCAGCACCGGGGGCTCCTACGAGCAGTACCTC. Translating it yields CASSTGGSYEQYL.

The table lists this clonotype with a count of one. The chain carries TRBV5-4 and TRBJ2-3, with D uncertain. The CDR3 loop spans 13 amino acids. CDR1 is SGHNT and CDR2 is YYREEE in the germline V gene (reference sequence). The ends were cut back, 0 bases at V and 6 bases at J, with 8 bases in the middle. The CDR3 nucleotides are TGTGCCAGCAGCTTGGAGTGGTTTGATACGCAGTATTTT. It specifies CASSLEWFDTQYF.

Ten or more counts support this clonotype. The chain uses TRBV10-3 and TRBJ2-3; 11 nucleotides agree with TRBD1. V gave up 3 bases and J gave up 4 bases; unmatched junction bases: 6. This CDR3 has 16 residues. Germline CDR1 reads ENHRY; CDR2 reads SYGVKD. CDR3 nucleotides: TGTGCCATCAGTGATTTACCGGGACAGGGGGCAGATACGCAGTATTTT. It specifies CAISDLPGQGADTQYF.

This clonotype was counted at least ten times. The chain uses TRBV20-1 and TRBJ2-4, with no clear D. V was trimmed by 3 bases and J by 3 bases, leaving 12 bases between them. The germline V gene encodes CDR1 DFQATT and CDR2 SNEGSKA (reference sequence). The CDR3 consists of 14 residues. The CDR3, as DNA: TGCAGTGCTAGGGATGATTCGGGCAAAAACATTCAGTACTTC. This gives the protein CSARDDSGKNIQYF.